Following are 9 T cell receptor beta chains from one sample sequenced in a study of T-cell memory formation after mild COVID-19. TCRdb analysed the 5' RACE reads with MiXCR anew, one entry per CDR3 protein. The sample has about 210,000 distinct CDR3 sequences; 27% are singletons. The material sequenced was PBMCs or a T cell subset sorted from them (not recorded which). These receptors all come from an adult woman who had mild COVID-19 (a few samples of this study predate the infection). Cell type and time point are not known.

The table lists this clonotype with a few counts. This chain joins TRBV12-3 or TRBV12-4 and TRBJ1-1; D is unclear. The CDR3 length is 14 residues. V was cut by 3 bases and J by 0 bases, with 8 bases left in between. The CDR3 DNA sequence: TGTGCCAGCAGTTTTACCAGAATGAACACTGAAGCTTTCTTT. Amino acids: CASSFTRMNTEAFF.

V gene TRBV6-6 combines with J gene TRBJ2-7; 7 bases line up with TRBD1. The length of the CDR3 is 14 residues. Germline trimming cut 2 bases from V and 2 bases from J; bases unmatched to any gene: 3. Germline CDR1 reads MNHNY; CDR2 reads SVGAGI (reference sequence). CDR3 in amino acids: CASSYRGQTYEQYF. In nucleotides, the CDR3 is TGTGCCAGCAGTTACAGGGGACAGACCTACGAGCAGTACTTC.

This clonotype was found a few times. This chain connects TRBV24-1 to TRBJ1-2; no clear D. The CDR3 loop spans 14 amino acids. V shed 4 bases and J shed 4 bases, with 12 bases lying between them. Germline assignment: CDR1 KGHDR and CDR2 SFDVKD. The CDR3, as DNA: TGTGCCACCAGTGACCGCTGGACGACCTATGGCTACACCTTC. It yields the protein CATSDRWTTYGYTF.

The chain is built from TRBV7-2 and TRBJ1-5, with D tentatively TRBD1 (5 bases). The ends were cut back, 2 bases at V and 7 bases at J, with 9 bases in the middle. The CDR3 runs 13 residues. Germline assignment: CDR1 SGHTA and CDR2 FQGNSA. The CDR3 DNA is TGTGCCAGCAGCTTACATCAGGGCCAGCCCCAGCATTTT. This translates into CASSLHQGQPQHF.

This clonotype appeared many times. The gene calls are TRBV7-9 and TRBJ2-2, with D unclear. Germline loops: CDR1 SEHNR, CDR2 FQNEAQ (reference sequence). The CDR3 has 16 residues. The V gene lost 4 bases and the J gene lost 1 base, with 13 bases spanning the gap. The CDR3 sequence is CASSYTSHRNTGELFF. The CDR3 DNA is TGTGCCAGCAGCTATACCTCACATCGGAACACCGGGGAGCTGTTTTTT.

This chain links TRBV7-9 with TRBJ2-7; 7 bases fit TRBD1. J gave up 0 bases and V 5 bases, and 4 bases lay outside the gene matches. CDR3 length: 14 residues. Germline V lookup: CDR1 SEHNR, CDR2 FQNEAQ (reference sequence). CDR3 in amino acids: CASSMTGTSYEQYF. The CDR3 DNA reads TGTGCCAGCAGCATGACAGGGACCTCCTACGAGCAGTACTTC.

This rearrangement joins TRBV6-5 to TRBJ1-3; 10 bases are a match to TRBD1. The CDR3 is made up of 15 amino acids. Germline V gene lookup returns CDR1 MNHEY and CDR2 SVGAGI. The J segment lost 4 bases and the V segment lost 2 bases, leaving 2 bases of the junction unmatched. The chain's CDR3 is CASSYDRGPGNTIYF. DNA of the CDR3: TGTGCCAGCAGTTACGACAGGGGGCCAGGAAACACCATATATTTT.

This chain uses TRBV6-2 or TRBV6-3 with TRBJ2-7; D call uncertain. Germline loops: CDR1 MNHEY, CDR2 SVGEGT. CDR3 length: 12 amino acids. Trimming left V 0 bases short and J 6 bases short, with 6 bases between. The CDR3 is CASSYSSGEQYF. In nucleotides, the CDR3 is TGTGCCAGCAGTTACTCTTCTGGCGAGCAGTACTTC.

A few counts support this clonotype. The rearrangement links TRBV5-1 to TRBJ2-1; tentatively, D is TRBD2 (6 bases). Trimming cost V 4 bases and J 4 bases, with 12 bases left between them. CDR3 length: 14 amino acids. CDR1 and CDR2 (germline): SGHRS, YFSETQ. This chain's CDR3 is CASSRGGEYNEQFF. For the CDR3, the DNA is TGCGCCAGCAGCAGGGGAGGAGAGTACAATGAGCAGTTCTTC.